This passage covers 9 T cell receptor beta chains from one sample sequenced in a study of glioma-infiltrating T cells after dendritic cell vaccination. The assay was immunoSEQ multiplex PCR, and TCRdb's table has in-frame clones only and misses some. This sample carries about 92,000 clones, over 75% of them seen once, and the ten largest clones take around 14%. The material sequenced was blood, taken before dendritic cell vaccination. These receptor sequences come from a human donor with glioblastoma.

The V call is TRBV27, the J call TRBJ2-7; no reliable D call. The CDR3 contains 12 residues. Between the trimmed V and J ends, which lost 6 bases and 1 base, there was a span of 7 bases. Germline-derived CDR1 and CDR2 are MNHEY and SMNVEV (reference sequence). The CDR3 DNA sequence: TGTGCCAGCAGCTTGTCGTCCTACGAGCAGTACTTC. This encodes CASSLSSYEQYF.

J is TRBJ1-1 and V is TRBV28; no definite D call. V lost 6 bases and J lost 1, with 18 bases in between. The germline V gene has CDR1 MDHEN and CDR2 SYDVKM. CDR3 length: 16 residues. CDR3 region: CASSPLRSWANTEAFF. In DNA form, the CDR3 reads TGTGCCAGCAGCCCCCTCCGCTCGTGGGCGAACACTGAAGCTTTCTTT.

This chain's CDR3 is CASSRNGDYGYTF. CDR3 DNA: TGTGCCAGCAGTCGTAACGGGGACTATGGCTACACCTTC. The chain uses TRBV28 and TRBJ1-2; D gene uncertain. The CDR3 extends over 13 amino acids. Trimming pared 5 bases from V and 3 bases from J, leaving 10 bases between. CDR1 and CDR2 (germline): MDHEN, SYDVKM.

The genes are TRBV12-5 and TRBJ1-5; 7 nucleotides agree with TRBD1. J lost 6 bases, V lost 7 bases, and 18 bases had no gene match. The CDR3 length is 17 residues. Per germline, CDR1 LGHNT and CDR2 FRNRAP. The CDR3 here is CASALTRDRDPGQPQHF. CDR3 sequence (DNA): TGTGCTAGTGCCCTTACCCGCGACAGGGATCCAGGTCAGCCCCAGCATTTT.

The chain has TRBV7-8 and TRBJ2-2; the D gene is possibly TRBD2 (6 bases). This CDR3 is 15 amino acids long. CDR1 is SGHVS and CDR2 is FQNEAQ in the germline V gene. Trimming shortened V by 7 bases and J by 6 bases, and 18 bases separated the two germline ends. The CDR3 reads CASTPRGSGSGELFF. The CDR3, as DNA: TGTGCCAGCACCCCGCGGGGATCAGGGTCCGGGGAGCTGTTTTTT.

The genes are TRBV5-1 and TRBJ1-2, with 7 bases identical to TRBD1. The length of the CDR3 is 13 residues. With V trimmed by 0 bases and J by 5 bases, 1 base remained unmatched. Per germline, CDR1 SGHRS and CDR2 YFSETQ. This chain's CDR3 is CASSLGDRYGYTF. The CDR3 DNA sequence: TGCGCCAGCAGCTTGGGGGACAGATATGGCTACACCTTC. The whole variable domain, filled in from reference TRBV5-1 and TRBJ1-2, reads KAGVTQTPRYLIKTRGQQVTLSCSPISGHRSVSWYQQTPGQGLQFLFEYFSETQRNKGNFPGRFSGRQFSNSRSEMNVSTLELGDSALYLCASSLGDRYGYTFGSGTRLTVV.

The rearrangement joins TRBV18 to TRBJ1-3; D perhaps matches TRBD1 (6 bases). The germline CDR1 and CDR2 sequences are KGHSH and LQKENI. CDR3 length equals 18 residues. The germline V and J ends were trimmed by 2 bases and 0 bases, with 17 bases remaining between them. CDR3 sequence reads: CASSPMPVTGNSGNTIYF. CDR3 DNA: TGTGCCAGCTCACCAATGCCGGTAACAGGGAACTCTGGAAACACCATATATTTT.

The CDR3 here is CASSSVWGGTEAFF. DNA of the CDR3: TGTGCCAGCAGTTCCGTCTGGGGAGGCACTGAAGCTTTCTTT. This chain joins TRBV6-1 and TRBJ1-1; no clear D. Germline V lookup: CDR1 MNHNS, CDR2 SASEGT. This CDR3 spans 14 amino acids. V was clipped by 5 bases and J by 4 bases, with 14 bases between them.

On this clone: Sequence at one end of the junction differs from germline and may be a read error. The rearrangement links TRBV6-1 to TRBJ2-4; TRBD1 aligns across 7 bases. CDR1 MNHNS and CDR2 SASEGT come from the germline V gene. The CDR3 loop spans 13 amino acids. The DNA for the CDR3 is TGTGCCAGCAGGGGGACAGCCGAAAACATTCAGTACTTC. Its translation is CASRGTAENIQYF.